The T cell receptor (beta chain) described here comes from a study of T-cell memory formation after mild COVID-19. Study-level information: There were largely donor-specific TCR clusters.

There are 16 residues in the CDR3. Germline V gives CDR1 SQVTM, CDR2 ANQGSEA. V shed 6 bases, J shed 6 bases, and the junction held 10 bases outside the gene matches. Each CDR3 protein is one row after TCRdb ran MiXCR on the 5' RACE reads. The table shows 150,000 or so distinct CDR3 sequences, with 13% to 15% occurring only once. On this clonotype: The antigen remains undetermined.

Study observations and caveats: Most CD4+ clones that shrank were in CM and EM, while CD8+ ones turned up in EMRA. While clones contracting from day 15 to 85 were balanced between CD4 and CD8, later expanders leaned CD4+. Researchers found some responding clones in pre-infection memory, a sign that cross-reactive memory joined.

The sequenced material came from PBMCs or a T cell subset sorted from them (not recorded which). The chain uses TRBV29-1 and TRBJ2-1, with TRBD2 matching 14 bases. The origin of this receptor is an adult woman who had mild COVID-19 (a few samples of this study predate the infection). Cell type and time point are not known. Here the CDR3 reads CSVAGTSGRWANEQFF. In DNA form, the CDR3 reads TGCAGCGTAGCCGGGACTAGCGGGAGATGGGCCAATGAGCAGTTCTTC.